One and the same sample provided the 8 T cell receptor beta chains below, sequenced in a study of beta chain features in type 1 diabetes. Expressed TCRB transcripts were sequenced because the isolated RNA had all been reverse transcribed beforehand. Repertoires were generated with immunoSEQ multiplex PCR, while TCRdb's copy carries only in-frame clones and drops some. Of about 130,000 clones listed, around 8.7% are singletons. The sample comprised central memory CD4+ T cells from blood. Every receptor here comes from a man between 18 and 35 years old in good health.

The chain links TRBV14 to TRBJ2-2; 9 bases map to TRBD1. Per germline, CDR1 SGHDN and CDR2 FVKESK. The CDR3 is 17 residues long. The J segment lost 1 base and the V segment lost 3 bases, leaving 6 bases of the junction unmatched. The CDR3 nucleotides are TGTGCCAGCAGCCACGCCGACAGGGGGTGGAACACCGGGGAGCTGTTTTTT. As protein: CASSHADRGWNTGELFF.

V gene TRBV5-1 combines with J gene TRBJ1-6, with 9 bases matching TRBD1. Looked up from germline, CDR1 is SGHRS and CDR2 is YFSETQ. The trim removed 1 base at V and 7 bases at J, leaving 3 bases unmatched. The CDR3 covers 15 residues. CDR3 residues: CASSLPGQGNSPLHF. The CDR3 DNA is TGCGCCAGCAGCTTGCCCGGACAGGGGAATTCACCCCTCCACTTT.

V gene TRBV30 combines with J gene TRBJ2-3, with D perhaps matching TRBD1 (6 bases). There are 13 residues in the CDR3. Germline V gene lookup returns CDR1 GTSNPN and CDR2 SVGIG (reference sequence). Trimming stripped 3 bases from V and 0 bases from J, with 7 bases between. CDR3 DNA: TGTGCCTGGAGGCAGGGGAGCACAGATACGCAGTATTTT. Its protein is CAWRQGSTDTQYF.

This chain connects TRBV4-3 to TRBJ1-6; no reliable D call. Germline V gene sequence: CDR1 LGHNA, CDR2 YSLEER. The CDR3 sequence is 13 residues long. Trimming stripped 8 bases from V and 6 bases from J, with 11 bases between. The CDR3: CASGNSFNSPLHF. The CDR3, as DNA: TGCGCCAGCGGCAATAGCTTTAATTCACCCCTCCACTTT.

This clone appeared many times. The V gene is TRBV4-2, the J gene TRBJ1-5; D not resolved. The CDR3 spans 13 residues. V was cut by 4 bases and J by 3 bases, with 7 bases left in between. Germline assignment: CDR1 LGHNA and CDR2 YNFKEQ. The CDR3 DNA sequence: TGTGCCAGCAGCCTCACAGACAATCAGCCCCAGCATTTT. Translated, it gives CASSLTDNQPQHF.

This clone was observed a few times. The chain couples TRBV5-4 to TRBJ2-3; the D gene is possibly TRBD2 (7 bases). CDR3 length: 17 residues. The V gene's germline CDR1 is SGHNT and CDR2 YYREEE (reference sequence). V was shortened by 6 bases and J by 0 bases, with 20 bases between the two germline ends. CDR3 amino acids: CASTSLGGRGSTDTQYF. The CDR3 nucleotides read TGTGCCAGCACCTCACTTGGGGGGCGGGGGAGCACAGATACGCAGTATTTT. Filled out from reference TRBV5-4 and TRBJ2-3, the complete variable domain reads ETGVTQSPTHLIKTRGQQVTLRCSSQSGHNTVSWYQQALGQGPQFIFQYYREEENGRGNFPPRFSGLQFPNYSSELNVNALELDDSALYLCASTSLGGRGSTDTQYFGPGTRLTVL.

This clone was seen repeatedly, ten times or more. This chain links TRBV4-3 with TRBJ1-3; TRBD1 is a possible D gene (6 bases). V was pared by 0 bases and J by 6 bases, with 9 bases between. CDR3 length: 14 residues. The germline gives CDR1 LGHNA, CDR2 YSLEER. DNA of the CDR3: TGCGCCAGCAGCCAAGATGCAGGGGCAAACACCATATATTTT. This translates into CASSQDAGANTIYF.

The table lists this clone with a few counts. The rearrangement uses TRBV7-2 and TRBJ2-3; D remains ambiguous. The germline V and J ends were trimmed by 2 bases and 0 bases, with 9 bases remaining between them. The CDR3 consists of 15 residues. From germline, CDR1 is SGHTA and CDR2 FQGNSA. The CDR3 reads CASSLNYLSTDTQYF. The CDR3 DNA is TGTGCCAGCAGCTTAAACTACCTAAGCACAGATACGCAGTATTTT.